Below, 15 T cell receptor beta chains from the same sample are listed, as sequenced in a study of T cells in Graves' hyperthyroidism and ophthalmopathy. Amplification of TCR beta CDR3 regions used RNA as the template. HTBI primers were the set used in a first-round RT-PCR of the TCR CDR3. TCRdb re-derived calls from the multiplex PCR reads in MiXCR, one entry per CDR3 protein. The sample has about 400,000 distinct CDR3 sequences; more than 12% are singletons. Sequencing was carried out using blood. The source of these receptors is a woman aged 30 to 39 with Graves' ophthalmopathy.

This clonotype was observed at least ten times. J is TRBJ1-2 and V is TRBV28; 8 bases are a match to TRBD1. The CDR3 extends over 16 amino acids. J was trimmed by 5 bases and V by 1 base; bases with no gene match: 9. Germline CDR1 reads MDHEN; CDR2 reads SYDVKM. The CDR3 spells CASSLLLDRVGYGYTF. CDR3 nucleotides: TGTGCCAGCAGTTTATTGCTGGACAGGGTGGGGTATGGCTACACCTTC.

About this clonotype: At one of its ends the junction is not consistent with the germline gene, which may arise from a read error. The chain employs TRBV6-2 or TRBV6-3 and TRBJ2-5; D is possibly TRBD2 (6 bases). CDR3 length: 15 residues. Germline loops: CDR1 MNHEY, CDR2 SVGEGT. The CDR3 DNA follows: TGTGCCAGCAGAACAAACGACGGACTACAAGAGACCCGGTACTTC. This codes for CASRTNDGLQETRYF.

This clonotype occurred many times. V gene TRBV12-3 or TRBV12-4 combines with J gene TRBJ2-7, with 7 bases fitting TRBD2. The CDR3 length is 12 residues. V lost 6 bases to trimming and J lost 9 bases; unmatched junction nucleotides: 8. The CDR3 region has the DNA TGTGCCAGCAGATCGTGGGGGGGTTGGCAGTACTTC. Its protein product is CASRSWGGWQYF.

This clonotype showed up many times. The rearrangement uses TRBV2 and TRBJ2-2, with 8 bases fitting TRBD2. Germline V gene lookup returns CDR1 SNHLY and CDR2 FYNNEI. Unmatched junction bases numbered 3, after V lost 8 bases and J lost 1 base. The CDR3 has 14 residues. CDR3 bases: TGTGCCAGCGGGCTAGCGGGGAACACCGGGGAGCTGTTTTTT. Translating gives CASGLAGNTGELFF. Supplemented by reference TRBV2 and TRBJ2-2, the full variable domain reads EPEVTQTPSHQVTQMGQEVILRCVPISNHLYFYWYRQILGQKVEFLVSFYNNEISEKSEIFDDQFSVERPDGSNFTLKIRSTKLEDSAMYFCASGLAGNTGELFFGEGSRLTVL.

This clonotype was detected many times. The CDR3 region is CASSQAGTGANVLTF. The CDR3 DNA sequence: TGTGCCAGCAGCCAGGCAGGGACTGGGGCCAACGTCCTGACTTTC. This chain joins TRBV7-3 and TRBJ2-6; the D gene is possibly TRBD1 (5 bases). Germline lookup yields CDR1 SGHTA and CDR2 FQGTGA. The length of the CDR3 is 15 residues. Trimming removed 5 bases at V and 2 bases at J, with 10 bases between.

There are many counts of this clonotype. The chain recombines TRBV6-1 with TRBJ2-3; 8 bases are a match to TRBD2. Germline V CDR1 and CDR2: MNHNS, SASEGT. V gave up 2 bases and J gave up 2 bases; unmatched junction bases: 6. The CDR3 totals 16 residues. The CDR3 here is CASSESKRGYTDTQYF. CDR3 DNA sequence: TGTGCCAGCAGTGAATCAAAGCGGGGGTACACAGATACGCAGTATTTT.

This chain joins TRBV6-1 and TRBJ1-2; 7 bases align to TRBD1. The CDR3 covers 14 residues. Germline V gene lookup returns CDR1 MNHNS and CDR2 SASEGT. V trimming: 3 bases; J trimming: 6 bases; junction bases outside the gene matches: 7. The CDR3 bases are TGTGCCAGCAGTGAGAATAGACAGGGCCATGGCTACACCTTC. This encodes CASSENRQGHGYTF.

This clonotype was observed many times. V and J are TRBV7-8 and TRBJ2-1, with no clear D. V dropped 8 bases and J dropped 3 bases, with 14 bases sitting between them. CDR1 SGHVS and CDR2 FQNEAQ come from the germline V gene. The CDR3 runs to 14 residues. The CDR3: CASEERTNYNEQFF. The DNA for the CDR3 is TGTGCCAGCGAGGAACGGACGAACTACAATGAGCAGTTCTTC.

This clonotype was recorded a few times. The gene calls are TRBV6-1 and TRBJ1-4; 9 nucleotides match TRBD1. Trimming took 1 base from V and 8 from J; bases not matched to a gene: 5. CDR1 is MNHNS, CDR2 SASEGT, per germline. The CDR3 length is 15 residues. DNA of the CDR3: TGTGCCAGCAGTGAAGAGGGACAGGGCTGGGAAAAACTGTTTTTT. This sequence encodes CASSEEGQGWEKLFF.

This clonotype showed up just a few times. The chain links TRBV3-1 to TRBJ1-6; D is perhaps TRBD1 (6 bases). The ends were cut back, 5 bases at V and 7 bases at J, with 15 bases in the middle. Germline CDR1 LGHDT, CDR2 YNNKEL (reference sequence). The CDR3 is made up of 15 amino acids. CDR3 DNA: TGTGCCAGCAGCTTGACAGGAGACTCCAATTCACCCCTCCACTTT. It yields the protein CASSLTGDSNSPLHF.

The CDR3: CAWSVGGEQFF. As DNA, the CDR3 is TGTGCCTGGAGTGTAGGGGGTGAGCAGTTCTTC. The chain combines TRBV30 with TRBJ2-1, with D possibly being TRBD1 (6 bases). Trimming left V 0 bases short and J 9 bases short, with 6 bases between. CDR3 length: 11 residues. Per the germline V gene, CDR1 is GTSNPN and CDR2 is SVGIG (reference sequence).

This clonotype was seen a handful of times. The chain is built from TRBV18 and TRBJ2-1; 7 bases map to TRBD1. V lost 3 bases and J lost 15; bases outside the gene matches: 14. This CDR3 region has 14 residues. The germline V gene encodes CDR1 KGHSH and CDR2 LQKENI. CDR3 in amino acids: CASSPLDRYFSGFF. In DNA, the CDR3 is TGTGCCAGCTCACCTTTGGACAGGTACTTTTCAGGGTTCTTC.

The table lists this clonotype with a count of one. V and J are TRBV6-2 or TRBV6-3 and TRBJ2-5; D may match TRBD1 or TRBD2 (5 bases each). CDR3 length: 18 amino acids. The V end lost 10 bases, the J end lost 5 bases, and 32 bases lay between the germline ends. Germline CDR1 is MNHEY and CDR2 is SVGEGT. This CDR3 reads CANTELPPGTQKRETQYF. DNA of the CDR3: TGTGCCAACACCGAACTCCCCCCCGGGACCCAGAAAAGGGAGACCCAGTACTTC.

The chain uses TRBV6-2 or TRBV6-3 and TRBJ1-5; no firm D call. There are 14 residues in the CDR3. Trimming cost V 5 bases and J 0 bases, with 8 bases left between them. Germline V gene data show CDR1 as MNHEY and CDR2 as SVGEGT. The CDR3 sequence is CASSAKPSNQPQHF. CDR3 in DNA: TGTGCCAGCAGTGCCAAGCCTAGCAATCAGCCCCAGCATTTT.

The chain carries TRBV11-2 and TRBJ2-3, with 9 bases matching TRBD2. Germline loops: CDR1 SGHAT, CDR2 FQNNGV. J lost 0 bases, V lost 2 bases, and 6 bases had no gene match. CDR3 size: 17 residues. The CDR3 DNA follows: TGTGCCAGCAGCTTACAAGTAGCGGGGGAGAGCACAGATACGCAGTATTTT. This translates into CASSLQVAGESTDTQYF.